A single T cell receptor (beta chain) is shown here with its context. Its antigen is currently unknown. The sample belongs to a study of T cell responses to AZD1222 COVID-19 vaccine. General observations from the study: At study baseline, merely six AZD1222 recipients were seropositive.

There are 17 residues in the CDR3. Germline V lookup: CDR1 LGHDT, CDR2 YNNKEL (reference sequence). The ends were cut back, 4 bases at V and 3 bases at J, with 16 bases in the middle. The data were produced by immunoSEQ multiplex PCR, yet TCRdb's version contains in-frame clones alone and is incomplete. Among 130,000 or so clones listed, more than 90% were seen once. V gene TRBV3-1 (or the pseudogene TRBV3-2) combines with J gene TRBJ1-6; tentative D call: TRBD1 (5 bases). This clonotype originated in an adult who received the AZD1222 COVID-19 vaccine. The source material was peripheral blood, sampled 28 days after the second AZD1222 dose. CDR3 residues: CASSPGRYSVYNSPLHF. The CDR3 nucleotides read TGTGCCAGCAGCCCGGGACGGTACAGCGTCTATAATTCACCCCTCCACTTT.